Given below is one T cell receptor beta chain in context. Profiled with immunoSEQ multiplex PCR; TCRdb holds only in-frame clones, not every one. The sample yields 400,000 or so clones, 80% to 90% seen once. The CDR3 has 11 amino acids. Per germline, CDR1 DFQATT and CDR2 SNEGSKA (reference sequence). Between the trimmed V and J ends, which lost 6 bases and 16 bases, there was a span of 19 bases. The data originate from a study of Ad26.COV2.S vaccination and SARS-CoV-2 variants. Specified treatment: around 19 received Ad26.COV2.S at low or high dose, single or two shots; roughly five received placebo; per-sample allocation not given. Sampling was performed 63 days after the first vaccine or placebo injection.

Sample: peripheral blood, taken in a trial of Ad26.COV2.S vaccine versus placebo. The clonotype originates from a person aged 18-65 years who received the Ad26.COV2.S COVID-19 vaccine or a placebo. The chain recombines TRBV20-1 with TRBJ2-4; D is unresolved. The CDR3 reads CSAHSEKRNYF. DNA for the CDR3: TGCAGTGCCCATTCTGAAAAACGGAATTACTTC.